This T cell receptor beta chain is drawn from a study of T cell responses to AZD1222 COVID-19 vaccine. TCRdb's table, derived via immunoSEQ multiplex PCR, lists solely in-frame clones and lacks some. This sample has 99,000 or so clones; roughly 86% occur once, and the top ten carry about 3.1%. Remarks on this clone: Its antigen is unknown.

Overall study results and limits: Repertoires were obtained only post-peak T cell response. Among AZD1222 vaccinees, only six were seropositive at baseline.

Trimming pared 9 bases from V and 3 bases from J, leaving 17 bases between. The CDR3 is 14 amino acids. CDR1 SEHNR and CDR2 FQNEAQ come from the germline V gene (reference sequence). The rearrangement links TRBV7-9 to TRBJ1-1; D unresolved. Source: peripheral blood, taken 28 days after the second dose of the MenACWY control vaccine. The sequence was collected from an adult who received the MenACWY meningococcal vaccine as a control. The CDR3 here is CASREYSVDTEAFF. The CDR3 DNA reads as TGTGCCAGTCGGGAATACTCCGTGGACACTGAAGCTTTCTTT.